Given below is one T cell receptor (beta chain) in context. What it recognizes is unknown. PCR was performed using 60 Vbeta and 13 Jbeta primers. Repertoires were generated with immunoSEQ multiplex PCR, while TCRdb's copy carries only in-frame clones and drops some. Of roughly 230,000 clones in the sample, around 90% were seen once. The sample is drawn from a study of cytomegalovirus exposure and HLA in healthy donors. Study findings and constraints: Most CMV-associated TCR beta chains were later found to appear HLA-restricted. For TCR beta chains, V- and J-gene trimming was later linked to a missense DCLRE1C variant. Cytomegalovirus association was assigned to about 150 TCR beta chains.

Germline trimming cut 6 bases from V and 4 bases from J; bases unmatched to any gene: 11. The CDR3 is made up of 15 amino acids. The V gene's germline CDR1 is MRHNA and CDR2 SNTAGT. Every donor was a healthy person donating bone marrow. The sample was PBMCs. The clonotype comes from a girl aged 2-15 years in good health and CMV-seronegative. V is TRBV6-4 and J is TRBJ2-5; 7 bases match TRBD2. The CDR3 region is CASSGGLAVGETQYF. The CDR3 DNA follows: TGTGCCAGCAGCGGTGGGCTAGCGGTGGGAGAGACCCAGTACTTC.